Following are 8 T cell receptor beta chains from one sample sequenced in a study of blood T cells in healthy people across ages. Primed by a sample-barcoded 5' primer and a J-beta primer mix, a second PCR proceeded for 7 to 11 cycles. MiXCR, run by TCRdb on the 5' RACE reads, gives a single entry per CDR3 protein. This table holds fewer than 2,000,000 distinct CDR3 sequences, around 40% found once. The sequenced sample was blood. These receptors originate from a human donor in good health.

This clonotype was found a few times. This CDR3 is CSVHPSGGKGYTF. The CDR3 DNA follows: TGCAGCGTCCACCCGAGCGGGGGCAAGGGCTACACCTTC. The genes are TRBV29-1 and TRBJ1-2; perhaps TRBD1 as D (6 bases). CDR1 is SQVTM, CDR2 ANQGSEA, per germline. CDR3 length equals 13 residues. V lost 6 bases and J 8 bases, leaving 19 bases between the germline ends.

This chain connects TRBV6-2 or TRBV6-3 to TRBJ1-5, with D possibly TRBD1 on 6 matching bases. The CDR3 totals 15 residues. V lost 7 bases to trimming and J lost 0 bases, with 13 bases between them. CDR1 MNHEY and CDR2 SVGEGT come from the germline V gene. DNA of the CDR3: TGTGCCAGCACAAAGAGGGGGTATAGCAATCAGCCCCAGCATTTT. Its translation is CASTKRGYSNQPQHF.

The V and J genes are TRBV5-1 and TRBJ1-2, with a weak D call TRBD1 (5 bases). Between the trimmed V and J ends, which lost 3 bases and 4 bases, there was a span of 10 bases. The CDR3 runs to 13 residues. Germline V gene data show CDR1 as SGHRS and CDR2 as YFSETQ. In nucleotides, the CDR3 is TGCGCCAGCAGCTGGGGGTCCTCCTATGGCTACACCTTC. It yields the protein CASSWGSSYGYTF.

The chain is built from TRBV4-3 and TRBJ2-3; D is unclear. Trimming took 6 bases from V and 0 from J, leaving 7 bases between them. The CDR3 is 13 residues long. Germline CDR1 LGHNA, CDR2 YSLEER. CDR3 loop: CASRLRSTDTQYF. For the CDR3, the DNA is TGCGCCAGCAGGCTCCGGAGCACAGATACGCAGTATTTT.

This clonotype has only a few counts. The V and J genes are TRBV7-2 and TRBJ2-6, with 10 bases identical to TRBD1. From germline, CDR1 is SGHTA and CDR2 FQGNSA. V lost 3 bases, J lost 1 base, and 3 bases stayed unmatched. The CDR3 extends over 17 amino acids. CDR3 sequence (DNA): TGTGCCAGCAGCTTCTGGACAGGGGGGTCTGGGGCCAACGTCCTGACTTTC. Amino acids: CASSFWTGGSGANVLTF.

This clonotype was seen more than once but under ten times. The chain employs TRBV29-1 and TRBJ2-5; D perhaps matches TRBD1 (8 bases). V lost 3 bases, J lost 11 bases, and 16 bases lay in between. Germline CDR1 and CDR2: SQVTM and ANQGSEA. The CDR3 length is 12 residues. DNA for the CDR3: TGCAGCGTTGATAACAGGGGGGGTGAGCAGTACTTC. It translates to CSVDNRGGEQYF.

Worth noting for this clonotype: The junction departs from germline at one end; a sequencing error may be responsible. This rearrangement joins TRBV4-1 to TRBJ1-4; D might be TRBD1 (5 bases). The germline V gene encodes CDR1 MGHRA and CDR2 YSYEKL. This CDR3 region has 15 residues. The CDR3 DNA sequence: TGCGCCAGCAGCCCGGGGGAACAGGTTAATGAAAGACTGTTTTTT. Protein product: CASSPGEQVNERLFF.

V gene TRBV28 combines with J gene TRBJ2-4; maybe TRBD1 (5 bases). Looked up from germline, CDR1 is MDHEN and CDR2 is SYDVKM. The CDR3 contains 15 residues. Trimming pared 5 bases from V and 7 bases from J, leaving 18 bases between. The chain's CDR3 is CASSPLQVDGNIQYF. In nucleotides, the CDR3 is TGTGCCAGCAGTCCCTTACAGGTGGACGGGAACATTCAGTACTTC. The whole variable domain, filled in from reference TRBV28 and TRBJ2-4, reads DVKVTQSSRYLVKRTGEKVFLECVQDMDHENMFWYRQDPGLGLRLIYFSYDVKMKEKGDIPEGYSVSREKKERFSLILESASTNQTSMYLCASSPLQVDGNIQYFGAGTRLSVL.